The 2 T cell receptor beta chains presented below share a single source sample, sequenced in a study of blood T cell repertoires in COVID-19. The method was immunoSEQ multiplex PCR; TCRdb's version includes in-frame clones alone and lacks a portion of them. The sample lists about 170,000 clones; about nine tenths were seen once. Sample: PBMCs or T cells enriched from blood (not recorded which). The receptor set was obtained from a young woman who had recovered from COVID-19.

The V gene is TRBV5-8, the J gene TRBJ1-4; 9 nucleotides match TRBD1. Germline V CDR1 and CDR2: SGHTS, YDEGEE. This CDR3 has 18 residues. The ends lost 2 bases at V and 2 bases at J; junction bases unmatched: 10. The CDR3 reads CASSFLGQGLATNEKLFF. The DNA for the CDR3 is TGTGCCAGCAGCTTTCTGGGACAGGGCCTTGCGACTAATGAAAAACTGTTTTTT.

J is TRBJ1-2 and V is TRBV18, with D unclear. The CDR3 spans 13 residues. The germline V gene encodes CDR1 KGHSH and CDR2 LQKENI. Between the trimmed V and J ends, which lost 3 bases and 4 bases, there was a span of 9 bases. Written as DNA, the CDR3 is TGTGCCAGCTCACCTGGAGAAACCTATGGCTACACCTTC. Protein sequence: CASSPGETYGYTF.